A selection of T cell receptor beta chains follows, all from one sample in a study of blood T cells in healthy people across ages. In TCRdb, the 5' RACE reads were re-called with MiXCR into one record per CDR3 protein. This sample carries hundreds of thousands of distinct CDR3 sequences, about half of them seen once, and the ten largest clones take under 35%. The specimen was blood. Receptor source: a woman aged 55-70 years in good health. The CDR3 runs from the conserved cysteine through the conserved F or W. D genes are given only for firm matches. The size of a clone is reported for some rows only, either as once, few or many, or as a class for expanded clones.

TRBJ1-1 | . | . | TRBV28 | TGTGCCAGCAACGCAGGGTGGGACACTGAAGCTTTCTTT | CASNAGWDTEAFF
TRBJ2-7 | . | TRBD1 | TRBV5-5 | TGTGCCAGCAGCTTCCCCGGGACAGGATTCTACGAGCAGTACTTC | CASSFPGTGFYEQYF
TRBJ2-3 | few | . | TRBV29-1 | TGCAGCGTTGAAGACCGCTACAGTCCAGATACGCAGTATTTT | CSVEDRYSPDTQYF
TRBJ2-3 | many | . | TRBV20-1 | TGCAGTGCTAGCCGGACCGGCGGGGTCCACACAGATACGCAGTATTTT | CSASRTGGVHTDTQYF
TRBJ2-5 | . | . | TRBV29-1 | TGCAGCGTTCGGACTAACTGGGACAATGAGCAGTACTTC | CSVRTNWDNEQYF
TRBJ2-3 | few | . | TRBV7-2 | TGTGCCAGCAGCTCCGGGCTTCCGGGGATCTCAGATACGCAGTATTTT | CASSSGLPGISDTQYF
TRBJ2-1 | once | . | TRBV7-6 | TGTGCCAGCAGCTTAAGGGATCTCAATGAGCAGTTCTTC | CASSLRDLNEQFF
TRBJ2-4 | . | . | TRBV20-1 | TGCAGTGCTAGAGAGGGGATGGCCAAAAACATTCAGTACTTC | CSAREGMAKNIQYF
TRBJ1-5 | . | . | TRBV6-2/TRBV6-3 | TGTGCCAGCAGTTACAGACCGACAGGTTTGAATCAGCCCCAGCATTTT | CASSYRPTGLNQPQHF
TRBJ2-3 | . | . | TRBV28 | TGTGCCAGCATCTCACTGGCTAGCACAGATACGCAGTATTTT | CASISLASTDTQYF
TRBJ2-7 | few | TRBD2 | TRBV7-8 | TGTGCCAGCAGCTCCGGGACTATAGCCTACAATGAGCAGTACTTC | CASSSGTIAYNEQYF
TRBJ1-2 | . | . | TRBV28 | TGTGCCAGCAGTCGCCCCGGGACGGGCCACGGCTACACCTTC | CASSRPGTGHGYTF
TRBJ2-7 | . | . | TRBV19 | TGTGCCAGTAGTACACAGGGAAATCACTACAATGAGCAGTACTTC | CASSTQGNHYNEQYF
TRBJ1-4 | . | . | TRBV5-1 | TGCGCCAGCAGCTTGGGACAGTTTCTCACTAATGAAAAACTGTTTTTT | CASSLGQFLTNEKLFF
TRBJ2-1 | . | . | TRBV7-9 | TGTGCCAGCAGCTTAGAAGGAGTAGCGTCTAAAGAGACCCAGTTCTTC | CASSLEGVASKETQFF
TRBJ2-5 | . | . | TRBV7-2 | TGTGCCAGCAGCTTAGACGCGGCCCAAGAGACCCAGTACTTC | CASSLDAAQETQYF
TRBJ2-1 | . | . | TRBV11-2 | TGTGCCAGCAGCCCCGGACAGCCCGGGAAGAATGAGCAGTTCTTC | CASSPGQPGKNEQFF
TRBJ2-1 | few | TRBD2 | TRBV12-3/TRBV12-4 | TGTGCCAGCACCCGGGAGGGTGGTTTGAATGAGCAGTTCTTC | CASTREGGLNEQFF
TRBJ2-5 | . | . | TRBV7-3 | TGTGCCAGCAGCCTATTCCCTCGGCTCACCCTGCTTAATGAGCAGTACTTC | CASSLFPRLTLLNEQYF
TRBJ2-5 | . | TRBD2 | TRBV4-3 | TGCGCCAGCAGCCAAGATATCACTAGCGGGAGAAAGACCCAGTACTTC | CASSQDITSGRKTQYF
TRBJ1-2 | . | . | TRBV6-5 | TGTGCCAGCAGTTACTCCGGGGGCAGTTTGAATGGCTACACCTTC | CASSYSGGSLNGYTF
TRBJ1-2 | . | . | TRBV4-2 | TGTGCCAGCAGCCAGGCCCCGATACCAAGAGACGGAGATGGCTACACCTTC | CASSQAPIPRDGDGYTF
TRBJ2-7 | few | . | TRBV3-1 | TGTGCCAGCAGCCCCAGGGTCGGCGAGCAGTACTTC | CASSPRVGEQYF
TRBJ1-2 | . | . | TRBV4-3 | TGCGCCAGCAGCCAAGAAAGGGATCGGGAGAACTATGGCTACACCTTC | CASSQERDRENYGYTF
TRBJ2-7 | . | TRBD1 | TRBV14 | TGTGCCAGCAGCTCCTACAGGGGCCACAACGAGCAGTACTTC | CASSSYRGHNEQYF
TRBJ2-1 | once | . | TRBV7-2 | TGTACCAGCAGACCGCTCTTGGGGAGTTCCCACAATGAGCAGTTCTTC | CTSRPLLGSSHNEQFF
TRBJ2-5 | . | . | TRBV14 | TGTGCCAGCAGCCTACCCTCACCGGGGCTTCAAGAGACCCAGTACTTC | CASSLPSPGLQETQYF
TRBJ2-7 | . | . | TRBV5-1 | TGCGCCAGCAGCCTGTTCCTGGATCCCTCCTACGAGCAGTACTTC | CASSLFLDPSYEQYF
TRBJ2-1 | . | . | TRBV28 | TGTGCCAGCAGTTCCGGACTCAGGCGGAATGAGCAGTTCTTC | CASSSGLRRNEQFF
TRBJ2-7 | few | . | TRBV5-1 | TGCGCCAGCAGCTCCGCGAAACCCCTACTAGAGACCCGCTGGGAGCAGTACTTC | CASSSAKPLLETRWEQYF
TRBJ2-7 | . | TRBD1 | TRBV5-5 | TGTGCCAGCAGCTTGCCGGTGACAGGGAACTACAATGAGCAGTACTTC | CASSLPVTGNYNEQYF
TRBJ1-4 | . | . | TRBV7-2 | TGTGCCAGCAGCTTGTCCCCAGGGGTTGGGATTAGTGGGGGAAAACTGTTTTTT | CASSLSPGVGISGGKLFF
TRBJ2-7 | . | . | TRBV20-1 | TGCAGTGCCCCCGGGGGATTTTCCTACGAGCAGTACTTC | CSAPGGFSYEQYF
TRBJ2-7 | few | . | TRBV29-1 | TGCAGCGTTTACAGGGGGAGGGCCGAAACCTTATCCTACGAGCAGTACTTC | CSVYRGRAETLSYEQYF
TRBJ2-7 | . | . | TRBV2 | TGTGCCAGCATTGACCCTAGGGGGGTCCTAGAAAAGTACTTC | CASIDPRGVLEKYF
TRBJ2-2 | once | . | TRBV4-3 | TGCGCCAGCAGCCAAGAGGTGGGAATCGCCGGGGAGCTGTTTTTT | CASSQEVGIAGELFF
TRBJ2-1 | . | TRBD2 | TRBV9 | TGTGCCAGCAGCGTAAGAGCGGGAGGCGGCAATGAGCAGTTCTTC | CASSVRAGGGNEQFF
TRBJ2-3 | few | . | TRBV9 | TGTGCCAGCAGCGGGGTCGGAGGGGTGGATACGCAGTATTTT | CASSGVGGVDTQYF
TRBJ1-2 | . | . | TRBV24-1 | TGTGCCAGGGCAGGGGTCTATGGCTACACCTTC | CARAGVYGYTF
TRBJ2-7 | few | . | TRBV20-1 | TGCAGTGGGGCCCGATCCTCCTACGAGCAGTACTTC | CSGARSSYEQYF
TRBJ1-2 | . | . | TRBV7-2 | TGTGCCAGCGGGACTAACGGGGCGGGGGGATATGGCTACACCTTC | CASGTNGAGGYGYTF
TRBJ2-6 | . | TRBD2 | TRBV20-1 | TGCAGTGCTAGGACTAGCGGAGGGACCTCTGGGGCCAACGTCCTGACTTTC | CSARTSGGTSGANVLTF
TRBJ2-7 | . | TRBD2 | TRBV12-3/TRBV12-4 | TGTGCCAGCAGGCGGGAACTAGCGGGGGCTTCGGGTGAGCAGTACTTC | CASRRELAGASGEQYF
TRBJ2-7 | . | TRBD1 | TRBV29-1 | TGCAGCGTAGCCACCGGGACAGGGGTCGAGCAGTACTTC | CSVATGTGVEQYF
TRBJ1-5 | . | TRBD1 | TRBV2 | TGTGCCAGCAGGGAGACAGGGCTGAATCAGCCCCAGCATTTT | CASRETGLNQPQHF
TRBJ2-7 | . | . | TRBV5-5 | TGTGCCAGCAGCTGGACCCAGGGGTTTAGAAACGAGCAGTACTTC | CASSWTQGFRNEQYF
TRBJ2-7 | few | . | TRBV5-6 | TGTGCTAGCAGCTTCTTTGGGCAGGGAGATCGCGAGCAGTACTTC | CASSFFGQGDREQYF
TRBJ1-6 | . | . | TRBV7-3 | TGTGCCAGCAGCTTAAGAGGGTATTCACCCCTCCACTTT | CASSLRGYSPLHF
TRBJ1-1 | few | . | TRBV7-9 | TGTGCCAGCAGCCCTCAACCCGGGATCCGGATGAACACTGAAGCTTTCTTT | CASSPQPGIRMNTEAFF
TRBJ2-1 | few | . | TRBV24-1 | TGTGCCACCAGTGATTTTGGGGGAGGCCCCTACAATGAGCAGTTCTTC | CATSDFGGGPYNEQFF
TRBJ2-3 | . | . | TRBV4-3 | TGCGCCAGCAGCCAAGTTGGCTTCGCAGATACGCAGTATTTT | CASSQVGFADTQYF
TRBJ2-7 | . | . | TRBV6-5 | TGTGCCAGCAGCTGGGCTAGAGGCTTCTACGAGCAGTACTTC | CASSWARGFYEQYF
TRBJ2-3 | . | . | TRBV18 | TGTGCCAGCTCACCGCGGACCGAAAGCGGAGATACGCAGTATTTT | CASSPRTESGDTQYF
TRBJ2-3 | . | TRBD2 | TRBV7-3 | TGTGCCAGCAGCTTAACTGGCGGGAGGGGAGATACGCAGTATTTT | CASSLTGGRGDTQYF
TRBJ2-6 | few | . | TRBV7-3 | TGTGCCAGCAGTCGAGTGGGGACCTCTGGGGCCAACGTCCTGACTTTC | CASSRVGTSGANVLTF
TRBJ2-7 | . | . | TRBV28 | TGTGCCAGCAGTTTAGCGACCCCCTACGAGCAGTACTTC | CASSLATPYEQYF
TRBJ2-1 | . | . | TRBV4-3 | TGCGCCAGCAGCCAAGGGGTGGTGCTCCCTCTGGATGAGCAGTTCTTC | CASSQGVVLPLDEQFF
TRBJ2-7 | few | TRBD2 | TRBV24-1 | TGTGCCACCAGTGGGTGGACTAGCGGGAGATCCTACGAGCAGTACTTC | CATSGWTSGRSYEQYF
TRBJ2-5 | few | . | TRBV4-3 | TGCGCCAGCAGCCAAGATCGCGGGCGGAGCTACAACCAAGAGACCCAGTACTTC | CASSQDRGRSYNQETQYF
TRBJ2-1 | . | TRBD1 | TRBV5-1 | TGCGCCAGCAGCTTGGACAGGGGCTACAATGAGCAGTTCTTC | CASSLDRGYNEQFF